The rows below give T cell receptor beta chains drawn from one sample of a study of human T cells and chemical hapten exposure. TCRdb passed the RACE reads through MiXCR, listing each CDR3 protein once. The sample holds about 130,000 distinct CDR3 sequences; approximately 9.5% are singletons and the top ten take 1.5% to 2%. The sample was whole blood. The receptors were gathered from a male donor in good health. Some clones in this sample may be carry-over from other donors' samples. Both conserved end residues are part of each CDR3. A D gene is named only where the DNA matches it firmly. Where a row states a size, it is once, few, many or the class of an expanded clone; other rows omit it.

CDR3nt	CDR3aa	j_gene	abundance	d_gene	v_gene
TGTGCCTGGACACAGGGGAACACAGATACGCAGTATTTT	CAWTQGNTDTQYF	TRBJ2-3	NA	TRBD1	TRBV30
TGTGCCAGCAGTTACCTGAGCCGTGGCTACGAGCAGTACTTC	CASSYLSRGYEQYF	TRBJ2-7	NA	NA	TRBV6-2/TRBV6-3
TGTGCCAGTATCTCGGATGACTCTGGGGCCAACGTCCTGACTTTC	CASISDDSGANVLTF	TRBJ2-6	few	NA	TRBV19
TGTGCCAGCAGCCCGCGAGGAGGGGCCATGCGACAGCCCCAGCATTTT	CASSPRGGAMRQPQHF	TRBJ1-5	few	NA	TRBV7-2
TGCGCCAGCAGCCAAGATGTGTTAGAGACTAGCGGGAGTATGGGAACCCAAGAGACCCAGTACTTC	CASSQDVLETSGSMGTQETQYF	TRBJ2-5	NA	TRBD2	TRBV4-1
TGCAGTGCTAGAGATCACAGGGACAGGGCAGTCAATGAGCAGTTCTTC	CSARDHRDRAVNEQFF	TRBJ2-1	few	TRBD1	TRBV20-1
TGTGCCAGCAGTTTTAACGAGCGGAACTATGGCTACACCTTC	CASSFNERNYGYTF	TRBJ1-2	many	NA	TRBV6-2/TRBV6-3
TGTGCCAGCAGTTTTTCGACTCGACAGCCCGTAACGGGGACCCAGTACTTC	CASSFSTRQPVTGTQYF	TRBJ2-5	few	NA	TRBV12-3/TRBV12-4
TGTGCCAGCATCAACAGGGTGGGCATTCAGTACTTC	CASINRVGIQYF	TRBJ2-4	NA	NA	TRBV25-1
TGTGCCAGCAGCGGCAGTGAGCGAGGGATGAACACCGGGGAGCTGTTTTTT	CASSGSERGMNTGELFF	TRBJ2-2	few	NA	TRBV25-1
TGTGCCAGCAGTTACTCTTCCAGGGGAAGGGTCGAGCAGTACTTC	CASSYSSRGRVEQYF	TRBJ2-7	many	NA	TRBV6-2/TRBV6-3